This note documents a single T cell receptor (beta chain) sequence. The antigen is unknown. The data belong to a study of cytomegalovirus exposure and HLA in healthy donors. Overall study findings and caveats: Further analysis was carried out later, and it showed several of the most significant clusters appearing linked to common viral pathogens.

The PCR employed 60 Vbeta primers together with 13 Jbeta primers. The table came from immunoSEQ multiplex PCR; TCRdb's copy has only in-frame clones and leaves some out. This listing includes tens of thousands of clones. Material for sequencing was PBMCs. The TCR originated in a female donor in good health and CMV-seronegative.

The CDR3 DNA sequence: TGCATCCCACCGAGTGGGCAGTCCAAAGCCAACGTCCTGACTTTC. Translating it yields CIPPSGQSKANVLTF. V usage is TRBV29-1 and J usage is TRBJ2-6; D uncertain. The CDR3 is 15 residues long. Germline V gives CDR1 SQVTM, CDR2 ANQGSEA.